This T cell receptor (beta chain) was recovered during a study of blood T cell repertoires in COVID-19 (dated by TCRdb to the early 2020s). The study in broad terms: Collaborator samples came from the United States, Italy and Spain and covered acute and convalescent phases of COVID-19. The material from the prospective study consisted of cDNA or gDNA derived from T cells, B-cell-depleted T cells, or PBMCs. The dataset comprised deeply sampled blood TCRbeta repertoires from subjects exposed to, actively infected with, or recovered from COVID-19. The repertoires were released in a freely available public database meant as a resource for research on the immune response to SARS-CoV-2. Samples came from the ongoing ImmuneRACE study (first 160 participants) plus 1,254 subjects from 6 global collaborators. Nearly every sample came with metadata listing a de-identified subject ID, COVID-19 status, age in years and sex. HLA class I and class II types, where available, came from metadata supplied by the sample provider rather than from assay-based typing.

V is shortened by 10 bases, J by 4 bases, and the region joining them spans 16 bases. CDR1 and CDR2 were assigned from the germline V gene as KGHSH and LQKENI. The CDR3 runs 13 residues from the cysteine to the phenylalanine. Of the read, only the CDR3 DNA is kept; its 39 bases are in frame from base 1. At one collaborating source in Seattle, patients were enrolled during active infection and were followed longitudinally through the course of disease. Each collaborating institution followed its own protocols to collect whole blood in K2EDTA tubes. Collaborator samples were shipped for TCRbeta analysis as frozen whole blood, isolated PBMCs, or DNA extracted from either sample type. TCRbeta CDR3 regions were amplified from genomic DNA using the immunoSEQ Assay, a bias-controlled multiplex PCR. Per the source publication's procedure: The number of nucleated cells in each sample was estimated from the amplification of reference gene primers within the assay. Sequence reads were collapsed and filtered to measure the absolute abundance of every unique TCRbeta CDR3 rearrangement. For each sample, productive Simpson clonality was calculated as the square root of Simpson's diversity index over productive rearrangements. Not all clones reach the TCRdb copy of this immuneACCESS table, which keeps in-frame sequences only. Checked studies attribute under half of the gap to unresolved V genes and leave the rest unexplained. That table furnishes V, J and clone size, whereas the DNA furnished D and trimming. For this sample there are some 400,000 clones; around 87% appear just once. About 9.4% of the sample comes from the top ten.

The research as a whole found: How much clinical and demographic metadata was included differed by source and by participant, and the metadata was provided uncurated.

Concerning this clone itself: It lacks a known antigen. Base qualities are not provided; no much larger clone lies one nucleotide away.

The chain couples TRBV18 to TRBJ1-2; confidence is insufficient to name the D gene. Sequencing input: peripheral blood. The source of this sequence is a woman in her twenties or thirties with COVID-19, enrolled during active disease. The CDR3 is CATHREGFYGYTF. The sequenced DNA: TGTGCCACCCATAGGGAGGGCTTCTATGGCTACACCTTC.